These T cell receptor beta chains were read from a single sample in a study of blood T cell repertoires in COVID-19. TCRdb's table, derived via immunoSEQ multiplex PCR, lists solely in-frame clones and lacks some. The sample records some 250,000 clones, under 90% being singletons. Material for sequencing was PBMCs or T cells enriched from blood (not recorded which). The origin of the receptors is a man between 18 and 35 years old who had recovered from COVID-19. The CDR3 runs from the conserved cysteine through the conserved F or W. D genes are given only for firm matches. Size is stated for part of the rows, as once, few or many counts, or as a class when the clone is expanded.

v_call	d_call	j_call	clone_size	cdr3_aa	cdr3_nt
TRBV7-3	.	TRBJ1-1	.	CASSSQPNTEAFF	TGTGCCAGCAGCTCACAACCGAACACTGAAGCTTTCTTT
TRBV27	TRBD1	TRBJ1-2	.	CASSLTGGGGYTF	TGTGCCAGCAGTTTAACAGGGGGAGGTGGCTACACCTTC
TRBV20-1	.	TRBJ1-1	.	CSASQVSEAFF	TGCAGTGCTAGTCAGGTCTCTGAAGCTTTCTTT
TRBV3-1/TRBV3-2	.	TRBJ2-7	once	CASSQTPSRIYEQYF	TGTGCCAGCAGCCAAACTCCTTCACGCATCTACGAGCAGTACTTC
TRBV5-4	TRBD2	TRBJ2-1	.	CASSFASGRAQEQFF	TGTGCCAGCAGCTTCGCTAGCGGGAGGGCCCAAGAGCAGTTCTTC
TRBV2	.	TRBJ1-5	.	CASSDSNSNQPQHF	TGTGCCAGCAGTGACAGTAATAGCAATCAGCCCCAGCATTTT
TRBV5-6	.	TRBJ1-1	.	CASTSRGEGTEAFF	TGTGCCAGCACCTCGCGAGGAGAGGGCACTGAAGCTTTCTTT
TRBV7-8	.	TRBJ2-2	.	CASSLGTLGRNTGELFF	TGTGCCAGCAGCTTGGGTACTCTGGGGCGCAACACCGGGGAGCTGTTTTTT
TRBV5-4	.	TRBJ1-1	.	CASSSGDRRNTEAFF	TGTGCCAGCAGCTCCGGAGACAGAAGGAACACTGAAGCTTTCTTT
TRBV7-2	TRBD2	TRBJ2-5	.	CASSEPKAGQETQYF	TGTGCCAGCAGCGAGCCAAAAGCGGGGCAAGAGACCCAGTACTTC
TRBV5-1	.	TRBJ2-1	.	CASSPAINQANEQFF	TGCGCCAGCAGCCCGGCCATTAATCAGGCCAATGAGCAGTTCTTC
TRBV27	.	TRBJ1-2	few	CASSFQGTTYGYTF	TGTGCCAGCAGTTTCCAGGGGACCACCTATGGCTACACCTTC
TRBV19	.	TRBJ2-3	.	CASSIWETSRADTQYF	TGTGCCAGTAGTATATGGGAAACTAGCAGGGCAGATACGCAGTATTTT
TRBV7-9	.	TRBJ1-4	.	CASSTIGANEKLFF	TGTGCCAGCAGCACGATAGGAGCTAATGAAAAACTGTTTTTT
TRBV7-9	TRBD1	TRBJ2-1	.	CASSSLPGQGQNEQFF	TGTGCCAGCAGCTCCCTTCCGGGACAGGGCCAGAATGAGCAGTTCTTC
TRBV6-9	.	TRBJ1-1	.	CASIEAFF	TGTGCCAGCATAGAAGCTTTCTTT
TRBV4-2	.	TRBJ1-4	.	CASSQEGQGGAATNEKLFF	TGTGCCAGCAGCCAAGAAGGCCAGGGAGGGGCTGCAACTAATGAAAAACTGTTTTTT
TRBV18	.	TRBJ1-1	few	CASSPPSEGTEAFF	TGTGCCAGCTCACCACCCTCAGAGGGAACTGAAGCTTTCTTT
TRBV5-4	TRBD1	TRBJ1-6	.	CASSSGTGDNSPLHF	TGTGCCAGCAGCTCAGGGACAGGGGATAATTCACCCCTCCACTTT
TRBV4-2	.	TRBJ1-1	.	CASSQELGGPAEAFF	TGTGCCAGCAGCCAAGAATTGGGGGGTCCCGCTGAAGCTTTCTTT
TRBV11-2	TRBD1	TRBJ2-7	.	CASRYRGQGTYEQYF	TGTGCCAGCAGGTACCGAGGACAGGGGACCTACGAGCAGTACTTC
TRBV28	.	TRBJ2-7	.	CASSLGQTLHEQYF	TGTGCCAGCAGTTTAGGACAGACGCTCCACGAGCAGTACTTC
TRBV6-4	.	TRBJ2-3	.	CASSELAGADTQYF	TGTGCCAGCAGTGAACTAGCCGGAGCAGATACGCAGTATTTT
TRBV19	.	TRBJ2-7	.	CASSPGAVTYEQYF	TGTGCCAGTTCCCCGGGAGCGGTAACCTACGAGCAGTACTTC
TRBV9	.	TRBJ1-2	.	CASSVASRGYGYTF	TGTGCCAGCAGCGTAGCTTCGAGAGGCTATGGCTACACCTTC
TRBV7-2	TRBD2	TRBJ2-1	.	CASSSSGDGEQFF	TGTGCCAGCAGCTCTAGCGGGGATGGTGAGCAGTTCTTC
TRBV7-2	.	TRBJ2-5	.	CASSLSQIGGRETQYF	TGTGCCAGCAGCTTATCTCAAATTGGGGGCCGAGAGACCCAGTACTTC
TRBV12-3/TRBV12-4	.	TRBJ1-2	.	CASSHGPDYGYTF	TGTGCCAGCAGCCATGGGCCCGACTATGGCTACACCTTC
TRBV3-1/TRBV3-2	.	TRBJ2-3	once	CASSHVTDTQYF	TGTGCCAGCAGCCACGTTACAGATACGCAGTATTTT
TRBV12-3/TRBV12-4	.	TRBJ2-5	.	CASSEGTPNF	TGTGCCAGCAGTGAAGGGACTCCTAACTTC
TRBV28	TRBD1	TRBJ1-2	.	CASSVTGGYGYTF	TGTGCCAGCAGCGTAACAGGGGGCTATGGCTACACCTTC
TRBV29-1	TRBD2	TRBJ2-5	.	CSVRPGLALQETQYF	TGCAGCGTCCGACCGGGACTAGCACTCCAAGAGACCCAGTACTTC
TRBV13	TRBD1	TRBJ2-1	.	CASSSGRGPNPYNEQFF	TGTGCCAGCAGCTCAGGCAGGGGGCCTAACCCCTACAATGAGCAGTTCTTC
TRBV9	TRBD2	TRBJ2-5	.	CASQRGLAAQETQYF	TGTGCCAGCCAAAGAGGACTAGCGGCACAAGAGACCCAGTACTTC
TRBV4-1	TRBD2	TRBJ2-3	.	CASSQSRSGTSFTDTQYF	TGCGCCAGCAGCCAGTCTCGTTCCGGGACTAGTTTCACAGATACGCAGTATTTT
TRBV7-9	TRBD1	TRBJ2-7	few	CASSLVGTGTSHEQYF	TGTGCCAGCAGCTTAGTCGGGACAGGGACGTCTCACGAGCAGTACTTC
TRBV30	.	TRBJ1-5	.	CAWSFGSGAQPQHF	TGTGCCTGGAGCTTCGGGTCCGGTGCTCAGCCCCAGCATTTT
TRBV6-4	TRBD1	TRBJ2-5	.	CASSEAPGQGETQYF	TGTGCCAGCAGTGAGGCCCCCGGACAGGGTGAGACCCAGTACTTC
TRBV6-5	TRBD2	TRBJ2-1	.	CASSGGWSYNEQFF	TGTGCCAGCTCGGGAGGATGGTCCTACAATGAGCAGTTCTTC
TRBV4-1	TRBD2	TRBJ2-3	.	CASSQGRLARRDTQYF	TGCGCCAGCAGCCAAGGACGACTAGCTCGTAGAGATACGCAGTATTTT
TRBV7-2	.	TRBJ2-4	.	CASSLVWAGEYKNIQYF	TGTGCCAGCAGCTTAGTTTGGGCAGGGGAATACAAAAACATTCAGTACTTC
TRBV4-1	TRBD2	TRBJ2-5	.	CASSQERTSAETQYF	TGCGCCAGCAGCCAAGAAAGGACTAGCGCAGAGACCCAGTACTTC
TRBV18	.	TRBJ1-3	.	CASSPNYRDIYSGNTIYF	TGTGCCAGCTCACCGAACTACAGGGACATCTACTCTGGAAACACCATATATTTT
TRBV18	.	TRBJ2-1	.	CASSPWGGPPNEQFF	TGTGCCAGCTCACCCTGGGGGGGCCCCCCCAATGAGCAGTTCTTC
TRBV7-9	.	TRBJ1-1	.	CASSLGGQLNTEAFF	TGTGCCAGCAGCTTAGGTGGACAGCTGAACACTGAAGCTTTCTTT
TRBV3-1/TRBV3-2	.	TRBJ2-3	.	CASSQVAGSTDTQYF	TGTGCCAGCAGCCAAGTCGCGGGTAGCACAGATACGCAGTATTTT
TRBV28	TRBD2	TRBJ2-1	once	CASSSGLAGGAYNEQFF	TGTGCCAGCAGTTCGGGACTAGCGGGGGGGGCCTACAATGAGCAGTTCTTC
TRBV12-3/TRBV12-4	.	TRBJ2-7	.	CASSLQRSGEQYF	TGTGCCAGCAGTCTCCAACGATCAGGCGAGCAGTACTTC
TRBV19	TRBD1	TRBJ2-2	once	CASRDRGTTGELFF	TGTGCCAGCCGGGACAGGGGGACCACCGGGGAGCTGTTTTTT
TRBV11-2	.	TRBJ1-6	.	CASSRVGQGSPLHF	TGTGCCAGCAGCCGAGTGGGGCAAGGTTCACCCCTCCACTTT
TRBV9	.	TRBJ2-3	once	CASNRFSGSSTDTQYF	TGTGCCAGCAACAGGTTTAGCGGTTCTAGCACAGATACGCAGTATTTT
TRBV19	.	TRBJ1-4	.	CASSRRGYNEKLFF	TGTGCCAGTAGTCGAAGGGGTTATAATGAAAAACTGTTTTTT
TRBV4-2	TRBD1	TRBJ1-6	once	CASSQERARGTVASPLHF	TGTGCCAGCAGCCAAGAAAGGGCGAGAGGGACAGTGGCTTCACCCCTCCACTTT
TRBV15	TRBD2	TRBJ2-1	.	CATSRGAASGRYEQFF	TGTGCCACCAGCAGAGGTGCGGCTAGCGGGAGGTACGAGCAGTTCTTC
TRBV5-8	.	TRBJ2-3	.	CASSLGRTYTDTQYF	TGTGCCAGCAGCTTGGGCAGGACTTACACAGATACGCAGTATTTT
TRBV12-3/TRBV12-4	.	TRBJ1-3	.	CASRQAGNTIYF	TGTGCCAGCAGACAGGCTGGAAACACCATATATTTT
TRBV6-1	.	TRBJ2-1	.	CASSEVRGRGNEQFF	TGTGCCAGCAGTGAAGTCCGCGGGCGAGGCAATGAGCAGTTCTTC